The 22 T cell receptor beta chains presented below share a single source sample, sequenced in a study of cytomegalovirus exposure and HLA in healthy donors. PCR involved 60 Vbeta and 13 Jbeta primers. Using immunoSEQ multiplex PCR, the repertoire was profiled, and TCRdb retains in-frame clones only, with some absent. The sample includes about 140,000 clones, 76% of them seen just once. The sequenced sample was PBMCs. The source of these receptors is a female donor in good health and CMV-seropositive.

This clone came up once. The V call is TRBV5-6, the J call TRBJ2-7; D not certain. Germline V gene data show CDR1 as SGHDT and CDR2 as YYEEEE. This CDR3 has 15 residues. V was trimmed by 5 bases and J by 0 bases, leaving 15 bases between them. In DNA, the CDR3 is TGTGCCAGCAGTAATTGGTACTCCTACTCCTACGAGCAGTACTTC. Its protein product is CASSNWYSYSYEQYF.

The chain carries TRBV5-1 and TRBJ2-7; TRBD1 agrees at 9 bases. The germline V gene encodes CDR1 SGHRS and CDR2 YFSETQ. The trim removed 4 bases at V and 3 bases at J, leaving 2 bases unmatched. The CDR3 runs to 13 residues. This chain's CDR3 is CASSGGQGYEQYF. CDR3 nucleotides: TGCGCCAGCAGCGGGGGACAGGGCTACGAGCAGTACTTC.

The chain employs TRBV7-6 and TRBJ2-3; TRBD2 agrees at 10 bases. The CDR3 spans 16 residues. Germline V CDR1 and CDR2: SGHVS, FNYEAQ. The J segment lost 2 bases and the V segment lost 3 bases, leaving 5 bases of the junction unmatched. The CDR3 DNA reads as TGTGCCAGCAGCTTCTTAGCGGGGGGCCTCACAGATACGCAGTATTTT. Protein: CASSFLAGGLTDTQYF.

This chain uses TRBV5-4 with TRBJ1-1, with 10 bases fitting TRBD1. The CDR3 is 15 amino acids. J was trimmed by 6 bases and V by 0 bases; bases with no gene match: 5. CDR1 is SGHNT and CDR2 is YYREEE in the germline V gene (reference sequence). The DNA of the CDR3 is TGTGCCAGCAGCTTGGTCACGACAGGGGGCCCTGAAGCTTTCTTT. Its protein product is CASSLVTTGGPEAFF.

This clone was picked up many times. V and J are TRBV5-4 and TRBJ2-6, with TRBD1 matching 7 bases. V lost 4 bases and J lost 4; bases outside the gene matches: 17. Per the germline V gene, CDR1 is SGHNT and CDR2 is YYREEE (reference sequence). This CDR3 has 19 residues. In DNA, the CDR3 is TGTGCCAGCAGCGGACCACGACTCAAGGACAGGTCGGGGGCCAACGTCCTGACTTTC. This sequence encodes CASSGPRLKDRSGANVLTF.

The V gene is TRBV5-4, the J gene TRBJ2-7, with 14 bases that match TRBD2. V lost 1 base, J lost 2 bases, and 5 bases stayed unmatched. Germline lookup yields CDR1 SGHNT and CDR2 YYREEE (reference sequence). The CDR3 has 17 residues. CDR3 nucleotides: TGTGCCAGCAGCTTGCCCTCGACTAGCGGGGGGGCCTACGAGCAGTACTTC. This translates into CASSLPSTSGGAYEQYF.

J is TRBJ2-3 and V is TRBV28, with 14 positions matching TRBD2. This CDR3 comprises 17 residues. J gave up 4 bases and V 6 bases, and 9 bases lay outside the gene matches. Germline values: CDR1 MDHEN, CDR2 SYDVKM. In DNA, the CDR3 is TGTGCCAGCAGACCCGGGACTAGCGGGAGCCCCCCAGATACGCAGTATTTT. Protein product: CASRPGTSGSPPDTQYF. Together with reference TRBV28 and TRBJ2-3, the CDR3 gives the full variable domain: DVKVTQSSRYLVKRTGEKVFLECVQDMDHENMFWYRQDPGLGLRLIYFSYDVKMKEKGDIPEGYSVSREKKERFSLILESASTNQTSMYLCASRPGTSGSPPDTQYFGPGTRLTVL.

This clone was observed a few times. The gene calls are TRBV6-6 and TRBJ1-1; D unresolved. This CDR3 is 13 amino acids long. V was cut by 2 bases and J by 2 bases, with 6 bases left in between. From germline, CDR1 is MNHNY and CDR2 SVGAGI (reference sequence). CDR3 region: CASSYEKNTEAFF. DNA for the CDR3: TGTGCCAGCAGTTACGAGAAAAACACTGAAGCTTTCTTT.

The chain uses TRBV6-1 and TRBJ1-4; D might be TRBD1 (5 bases). Germline CDR1 and CDR2: MNHNS and SASEGT. The V end lost 8 bases, the J end lost 7 bases, and 20 bases lay between the germline ends. The CDR3 is 15 amino acids. The CDR3 protein is CASRPRAGRGEKLFF. DNA of the CDR3: TGTGCCAGCCGCCCGCGTGCAGGGAGGGGTGAAAAACTGTTTTTT.

V is TRBV29-1 and J is TRBJ1-6; D ambiguous. The germline gives CDR1 SQVTM, CDR2 ANQGSEA. CDR3 length: 13 amino acids. V shed 4 bases and J shed 2 bases, with 6 bases lying between them. The CDR3 nucleotides read TGCAGCGTTGGTGAGACCTATAATTCACCCCTCCACTTT. Its translation: CSVGETYNSPLHF.

V usage is TRBV15 and J usage is TRBJ1-1; D remains ambiguous. The V end was cut by 3 bases, the J end by 1 base, with 9 bases between. Germline V gene lookup returns CDR1 LNHNV and CDR2 YYDKDF (reference sequence). The CDR3 has 14 residues. CDR3: CATSRFRQNTEAFF. The CDR3 DNA reads as TGTGCCACCAGCAGGTTTAGACAGAACACTGAAGCTTTCTTT.

The rearrangement uses TRBV5-1 and TRBJ2-5; 11 nucleotides align to TRBD2. CDR3 length equals 14 residues. With V trimmed by 0 bases and J by 7 bases, 2 bases remained unmatched. The V gene's germline CDR1 is SGHRS and CDR2 YFSETQ. CDR3 nucleotides: TGCGCCAGCAGCTTGGGTACTAGCGGGGGGACCCAGTACTTC. This codes for CASSLGTSGGTQYF.

This clone was seen a handful of times. The same CDR3 also results from other DNA sequences found in this sample. The chain employs TRBV29-1 and TRBJ1-1, with 7 bases that match TRBD1. The germline gives CDR1 SQVTM, CDR2 ANQGSEA. This CDR3 is 11 amino acids long. V shed 6 bases and J 3 bases; nucleotides not matched to a gene: 1. The CDR3 protein is CSVDRDTEAFF. The CDR3 DNA follows: TGCAGCGTAGACAGGGACACTGAAGCTTTCTTT.

The chain links TRBV10-2 to TRBJ2-5; perhaps TRBD1 as D (5 bases). CDR3 size: 14 residues. Between the trimmed V and J ends, which lost 2 bases and 2 bases, there was a span of 9 bases. The germline gives CDR1 WSHSY, CDR2 SAAADI. In DNA form, the CDR3 reads TGCGCCAGCAGTGAGGTAGCAGGGCAAGAGACCCAGTACTTC. It translates to CASSEVAGQETQYF.

This chain joins TRBV7-9 and TRBJ1-2, with TRBD1 as a possible D gene (5 bases). V lost 0 bases and J lost 8, with 19 bases in between. The CDR3 has 16 amino acids. Germline values: CDR1 SEHNR, CDR2 FQNEAQ (reference sequence). CDR3 DNA: TGTGCCAGCAGCTTAGCTTCCGGGACTGGTGTGAGCGGCTACACCTTC. It is translated as CASSLASGTGVSGYTF.

J is TRBJ2-1 and V is TRBV7-2; no reliable D call. The CDR3 extends over 13 amino acids. CDR1 is SGHTA, CDR2 FQGNSA, per germline. Trimming stripped 5 bases from V and 8 bases from J, with 13 bases between. Here the CDR3 reads CASSPYVVDEQFF. As DNA, the CDR3 is TGTGCCAGCAGCCCGTATGTCGTTGATGAGCAGTTCTTC.

The sample holds a few counts of this clone. The chain couples TRBV19 to TRBJ2-1, with TRBD2 identical over 8 bases. Trimming cost V 3 bases and J 0 bases; bases outside gene matches: 7. The germline gives CDR1 LNHDA, CDR2 SQIVND (reference sequence). This CDR3 comprises 17 residues. CDR3 nucleotides: TGTGCCAGTAGTATGGCTAGCGGGTGGAGCTCCTACAATGAGCAGTTCTTC. Amino acid sequence: CASSMASGWSSYNEQFF.

The chain combines TRBV29-1 with TRBJ2-1; TRBD2 matches at 15 bases. CDR3 length equals 13 residues. CDR1 and CDR2 (germline): SQVTM, ANQGSEA. CDR3 region: CGGTSGGHDEQFF. CDR3 sequence (DNA): TGCGGGGGGACTAGCGGGGGGCACGATGAGCAGTTCTTC.

The CDR3 DNA reads as TGTGCCATCAGTGCTTTCCCCGGGACAGGGAACGAGCAGTACTTC. Protein product: CAISAFPGTGNEQYF. The V call is TRBV10-3, the J call TRBJ2-7, with TRBD1 identical over 9 bases. This CDR3 is 15 amino acids long. The ends lost 4 bases at V and 5 bases at J; junction bases unmatched: 9. Looked up from germline, CDR1 is ENHRY and CDR2 is SYGVKD.

The rearrangement uses TRBV5-4 and TRBJ2-6; D is possibly TRBD2 (5 bases). Germline CDR1 reads SGHNT; CDR2 reads YYREEE (reference sequence). This CDR3 has 17 amino acids. The ends were cut back, 4 bases at V and 4 bases at J, with 18 bases in the middle. CDR3 amino acids: CASSLGGRESGANVLTF. CDR3 nucleotide sequence: TGTGCCAGCAGCCTTGGAGGCCGGGAATCAGGGGCCAACGTCCTGACTTTC.

The chain combines TRBV19 with TRBJ2-4, with TRBD1 identical over 8 bases. The CDR3 totals 19 residues. V gave up 3 bases and J gave up 1 base; unmatched junction bases: 14. Germline V gene data show CDR1 as LNHDA and CDR2 as SQIVND (reference sequence). CDR3 nucleotides: TGTGCCAGTAGTATGGGCGCAGGGGGCGGTTTGTTGGCCAAAAACATTCAGTACTTC. Its translation: CASSMGAGGGLLAKNIQYF.

This clone was seen more than once but under ten times. The chain couples TRBV7-3 to TRBJ2-1, with 10 positions matching TRBD2. Trimming took 6 bases from V and 2 from J; bases not matched to a gene: 4. The germline V gene has CDR1 SGHTA and CDR2 FQGTGA. This CDR3 comprises 15 residues. The CDR3 DNA reads TGTGCCAGCAGTGTAGCGGGAGGAACCTACAATGAGCAGTTCTTC. Protein: CASSVAGGTYNEQFF. The entire variable domain, with the rest obtained from reference TRBV7-3 and TRBJ2-1, is as follows: GAGVSQTPSNKVTEKGKYVELRCDPISGHTALYWYRQSLGQGPEFLIYFQGTGAADDSGLPNDRFFAVRPEGSVSTLKIQRTERGDSAVYLCASSVAGGTYNEQFFGPGTRLTVL.